The 9 T cell receptor beta chains below come from one sample, sequenced in a study of STAT5B mutations in CD4+ large granular lymphocyte leukemia. The assay was immunoSEQ multiplex PCR, and TCRdb's table has in-frame clones only and misses some. In the table there are about 36,000 clones, approximately 72% of which are singletons. Sequencing was done on a sample of CD4+ T cells from blood buffy coats. Receptors were obtained from a human donor in good health.

This clone appeared a few times. CDR3 coding DNA: TGTGCCTGGGCGCAGGAGGAAAAACTGTTTTTT. It codes for CAWAQEEKLFF. The chain couples TRBV30 to TRBJ1-4; no clear D. From germline, CDR1 is GTSNPN and CDR2 SVGIG (reference sequence). The V end was cut by 5 bases, the J end by 8 bases, with 9 bases between. The CDR3 is 11 amino acids.

The J gene is TRBJ2-7, the V gene TRBV7-2, with TRBD1 identical over 10 bases. Germline CDR1 and CDR2: SGHTA and FQGNSA. This CDR3 contains 18 residues. V was pared by 1 base and J by 2 bases, with 11 bases of the junction left unmatched. The CDR3 sequence: CASSLVHNAGTGAYEQYF. CDR3 coding DNA: TGTGCCAGCAGCTTAGTCCACAACGCGGGGACAGGGGCCTACGAGCAGTACTTC.

The chain links TRBV28 to TRBJ2-3; 8 bases agree with TRBD2. From germline, CDR1 is MDHEN and CDR2 SYDVKM. V dropped 5 bases and J dropped 0; count of bases not matched to a gene: 4. CDR3 length: 15 amino acids. The CDR3 region is CASSPSGGSTDTQYF. The CDR3 DNA reads as TGTGCCAGCAGTCCCAGCGGGGGAAGCACAGATACGCAGTATTTT.

The chain is built from TRBV27 and TRBJ2-6; 7 bases are shared with TRBD1. J lost 2 bases, V lost 5 bases, and 3 bases had no gene match. The CDR3 runs to 15 residues. Germline V gene lookup returns CDR1 MNHEY and CDR2 SMNVEV (reference sequence). DNA of the CDR3: TGTGCCAGCAGTCCACAGGGGACTGGGGCCAACGTCCTGACTTTC. It is translated as CASSPQGTGANVLTF.

This rearrangement joins TRBV6-1 to TRBJ1-6; D possibly corresponds to TRBD1 (6 bases). Germline assignment: CDR1 MNHNS and CDR2 SASEGT. The CDR3 totals 15 residues. V was pared by 4 bases and J by 12 bases, with 19 bases between. DNA of the CDR3: TGTGCCAGCAGTGGGACAGTACCTGCCCAGGGACCCCTCCACTTT. Residues: CASSGTVPAQGPLHF.

This chain connects TRBV30 to TRBJ2-7; D possibly corresponds to TRBD2 (7 bases). The germline V gene has CDR1 GTSNPN and CDR2 SVGIG (reference sequence). CDR3 size: 13 residues. Between the trimmed V and J ends, which lost 2 bases and 6 bases, there was a span of 14 bases. CDR3: CAWSPRGEGEQYF. Here the CDR3 DNA reads TGTGCCTGGAGTCCGAGGGGGGAGGGCGAGCAGTACTTC.

This chain joins TRBV6-6 and TRBJ1-1, with D unclear. Germline assignment: CDR1 MNHNY and CDR2 SVGAGI (reference sequence). Trimming shortened V by 7 bases and J by 9 bases, and 15 bases separated the two germline ends. CDR3 size: 12 residues. Here the CDR3 reads CASKKQRSKAFF. CDR3 bases: TGTGCCAGCAAAAAACAGCGAAGTAAAGCTTTCTTT.

This clone has a handful of counts. V is TRBV2 and J is TRBJ1-1; weak D call: TRBD1 (6 bases). The germline V and J ends were trimmed by 6 bases and 11 bases, with 19 bases remaining between them. Germline V gene lookup returns CDR1 SNHLY and CDR2 FYNNEI. The CDR3 covers 13 residues. The CDR3 coding sequence is TGTGCCAGCAGATACAGGGAGGGGGGCTTGGCTTTCTTT. Its protein is CASRYREGGLAFF.

This clone was seen more than once but under ten times. The chain couples TRBV19 to TRBJ1-1; D unresolved. The germline V and J ends were trimmed by 1 base and 0 bases, with 12 bases remaining between them. CDR1 is LNHDA, CDR2 SQIVND, per germline (reference sequence). The CDR3 is made up of 16 amino acids. The CDR3 DNA is TGTGCCAGTAGTATAGCGCAAGGGAGAATGAACACTGAAGCTTTCTTT. This translates into CASSIAQGRMNTEAFF.